This T cell receptor beta chain was retrieved from a study of shared clonotypes between healthy human individuals. At the level of the study: The plates for each donor numbered three CD4 naive, three CD4 memory, two CD8 naive and one CD8 memory.

Each donor was a Caucasian adult residing in Nashville, Tennessee. CDR3 length: 14 amino acids. CDR1 and CDR2 from the germline V gene are SGHDT and YYEEEE. V lost 3 bases to trimming and J lost 2 bases, with 11 bases between them. Profiled with immunoSEQ multiplex PCR; TCRdb holds only in-frame clones, not every one. The sample has around 2.5 million clones, under 95% seen once. Specimen: naive CD4+ T cells from PBMCs. Subset of the sample: CD45RA+ positively selected. The chain recombines TRBV5-6 with TRBJ2-5; a weak D match, TRBD2 (6 bases). This receptor was taken from a man aged 18 to 29 in good health. Some clones in this sample may be carry-over from other donors' samples. CDR3 nucleotides: TGTGCCAGCAGCTCTTACCGGGAGCAAGAGACCCAGTACTTC. This codes for CASSSYREQETQYF.